This T cell receptor beta chain was recovered during a study of cytomegalovirus exposure and HLA in healthy donors. Study-wide context: Across more than 350 genotyped donors, more than 75% landed in the Caucasian-associated ancestry cluster. Study findings and constraints: Equally common other TCR beta chains were less clonally expanded than HLA-associated ones, a later analysis found. A classifier reportedly called cytomegalovirus status with high sensitivity and specificity. Later on, a genetic analysis was performed. It linked a missense variant in DCLRE1C with V- and J-gene trimming of TCR beta.

A word on this clone: Its antigen is still unknown.

PCR involved 60 Vbeta and 13 Jbeta primers. The protocol was immunoSEQ multiplex PCR, while the TCRdb copy is restricted to in-frame clones and leaves out a portion. Its table lists 40,000 to 60,000 clones. The CDR3 runs to 13 residues. Trimming took 5 bases from V and 9 from J; bases not matched to a gene: 5. CDR1 SGDLS and CDR2 YYNGEE come from the germline V gene. The V and J genes are TRBV9 and TRBJ2-1; 10 positions agree with TRBD2. The sequencing input was PBMCs. The source of this sequence is a man aged 35 to 55 in good health and CMV-seropositive. In nucleotides, the CDR3 is TGTGCCAGCAGTCAAGCGGGAGGGAGTGAGCAGTTCTTC. Translation: CASSQAGGSEQFF.